This T cell receptor (beta chain) was observed in a study of low-dose radiotherapy and immunotherapy resistance in tumors. Germline lookup yields CDR1 SGHRS and CDR2 YFSETQ. Unmatched junction bases numbered 0, after V lost 0 bases and J lost 5 bases. There are 14 residues in the CDR3. Described time point: after trial treatment. Treatment specified: LDRT plus nivolumab, ipilimumab, low-dose cyclophosphamide and aspirin (RACIN trial). Priming of first-strand cDNA relied on TRAV- and TRBV-specific primers (covering alpha and beta chains). It was with a constant-region primer and a V-primer adapter that TCRs were amplified over around 18 PCR cycles. TCRdb re-called the reads through MiXCR, storing one row per CDR3 protein. The sample lists roughly 38,000 distinct CDR3 sequences, around 20% occurring once.

This TCR was recovered from a female donor with ovarian cancer. The V gene is TRBV5-1, the J gene TRBJ2-1; 9 bases fit TRBD2. This specimen consisted of PBMCs, obtained after low-dose radiotherapy plus immunotherapy. DNA of the CDR3: TGCGCCAGCAGCTTGGGACTAGCGGACAATGAGCAGTTCTTC. Its protein is CASSLGLADNEQFF. Full variable domain (outside the CDR3, taken from reference TRBV5-1 and TRBJ2-1): KAGVTQTPRYLIKTRGQQVTLSCSPISGHRSVSWYQQTPGQGLQFLFEYFSETQRNKGNFPGRFSGRQFSNSRSEMNVSTLELGDSALYLCASSLGLADNEQFFGPGTRLTVL.